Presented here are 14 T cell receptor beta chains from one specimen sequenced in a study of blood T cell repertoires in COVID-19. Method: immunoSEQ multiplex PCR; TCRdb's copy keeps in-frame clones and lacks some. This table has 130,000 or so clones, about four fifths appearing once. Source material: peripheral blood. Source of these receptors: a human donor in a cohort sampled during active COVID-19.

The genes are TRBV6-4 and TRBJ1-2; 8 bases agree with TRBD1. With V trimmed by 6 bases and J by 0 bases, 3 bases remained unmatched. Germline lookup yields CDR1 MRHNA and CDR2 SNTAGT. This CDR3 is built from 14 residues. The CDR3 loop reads CASSQDRANYGYTF. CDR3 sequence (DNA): TGTGCCAGCAGCCAGGACAGGGCTAACTATGGCTACACCTTC.

The CDR3 reads CASSAGGNYGYTF. CDR3 nucleotide sequence: TGTGCCAGCTCGGCTGGGGGGAACTATGGCTACACCTTC. The chain uses TRBV18 and TRBJ1-2; possibly TRBD1 for D (5 bases). This CDR3 has 13 amino acids. Germline lookup yields CDR1 KGHSH and CDR2 LQKENI. V was shortened by 6 bases and J by 2 bases, with 10 bases between the two germline ends.

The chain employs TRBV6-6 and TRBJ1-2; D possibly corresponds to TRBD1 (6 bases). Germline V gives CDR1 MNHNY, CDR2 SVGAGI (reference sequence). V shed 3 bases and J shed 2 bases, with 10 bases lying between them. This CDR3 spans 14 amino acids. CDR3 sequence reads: CASSYGDTNYGYTF. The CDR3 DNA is TGTGCCAGCAGTTATGGGGACACGAACTATGGCTACACCTTC.

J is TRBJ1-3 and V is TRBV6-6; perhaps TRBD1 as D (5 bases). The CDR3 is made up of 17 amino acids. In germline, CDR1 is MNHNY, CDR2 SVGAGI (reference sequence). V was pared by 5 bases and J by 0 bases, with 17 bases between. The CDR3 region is CASSPAGGTGSGNTIYF. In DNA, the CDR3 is TGTGCCAGCAGTCCCGCGGGGGGAACGGGCTCTGGAAACACCATATATTTT.

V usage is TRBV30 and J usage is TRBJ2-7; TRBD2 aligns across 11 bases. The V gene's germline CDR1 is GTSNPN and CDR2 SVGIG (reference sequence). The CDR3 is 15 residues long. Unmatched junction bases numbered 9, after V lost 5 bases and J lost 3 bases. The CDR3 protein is CAWGTSGGSLYEQYF. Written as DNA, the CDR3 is TGTGCCTGGGGGACTAGCGGAGGGAGTCTCTACGAGCAGTACTTC.

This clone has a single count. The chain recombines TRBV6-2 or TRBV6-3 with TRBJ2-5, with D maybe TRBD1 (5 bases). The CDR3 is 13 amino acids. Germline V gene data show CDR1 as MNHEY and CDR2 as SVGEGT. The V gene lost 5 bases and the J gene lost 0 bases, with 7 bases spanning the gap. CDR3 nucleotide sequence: TGTGCCAGCAGTAAGGACAACCAAGAGACCCAGTACTTC. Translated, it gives CASSKDNQETQYF.

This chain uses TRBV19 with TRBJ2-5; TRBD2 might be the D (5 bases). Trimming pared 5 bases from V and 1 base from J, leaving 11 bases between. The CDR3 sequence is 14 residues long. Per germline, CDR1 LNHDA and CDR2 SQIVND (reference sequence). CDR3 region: CASSFGGSQETQYF. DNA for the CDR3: TGTGCCAGTAGTTTTGGAGGAAGCCAAGAGACCCAGTACTTC.

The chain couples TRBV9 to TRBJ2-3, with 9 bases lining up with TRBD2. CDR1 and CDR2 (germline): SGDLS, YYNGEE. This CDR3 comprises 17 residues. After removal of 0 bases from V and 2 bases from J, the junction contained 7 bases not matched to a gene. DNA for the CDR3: TGTGCCAGCAGCGTAGCATCTCTAGCGGGGCCCACAGATACGCAGTATTTT. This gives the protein CASSVASLAGPTDTQYF.

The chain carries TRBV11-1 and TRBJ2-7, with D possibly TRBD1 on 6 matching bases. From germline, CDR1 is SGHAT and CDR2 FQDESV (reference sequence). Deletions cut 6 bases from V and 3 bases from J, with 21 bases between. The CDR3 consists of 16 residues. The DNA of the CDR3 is TGTGCCAGCAGAGTGGACAGTTCCATTTTGGGCTACGAGCAGTACTTC. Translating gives CASRVDSSILGYEQYF.

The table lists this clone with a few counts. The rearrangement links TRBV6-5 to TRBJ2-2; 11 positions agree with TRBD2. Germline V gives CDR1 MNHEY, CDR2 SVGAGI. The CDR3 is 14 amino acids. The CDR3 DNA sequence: TGTACGACTAGCGGGGCGGCGAACACCGGGGAGCTGTTTTTT. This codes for CTTSGAANTGELFF.

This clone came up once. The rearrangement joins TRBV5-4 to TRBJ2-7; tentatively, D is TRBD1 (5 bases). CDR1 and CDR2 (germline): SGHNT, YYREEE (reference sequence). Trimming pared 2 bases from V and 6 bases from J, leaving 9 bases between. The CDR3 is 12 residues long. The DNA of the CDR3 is TGTGCCAGCAGCTTTCAGGGCTCCGAGCAGTACTTC. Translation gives CASSFQGSEQYF.

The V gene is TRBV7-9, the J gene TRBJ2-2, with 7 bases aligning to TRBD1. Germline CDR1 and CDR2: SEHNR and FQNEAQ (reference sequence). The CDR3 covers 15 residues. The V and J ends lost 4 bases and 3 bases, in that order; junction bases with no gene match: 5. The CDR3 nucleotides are TGTGCCAGCAGCTCAGACAGGGTTGACACCGGGGAGCTGTTTTTT. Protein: CASSSDRVDTGELFF.

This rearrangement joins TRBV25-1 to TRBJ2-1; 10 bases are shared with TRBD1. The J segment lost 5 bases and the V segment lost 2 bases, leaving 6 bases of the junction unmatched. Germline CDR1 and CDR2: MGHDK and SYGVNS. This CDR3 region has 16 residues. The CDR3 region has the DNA TGTGCCAGCAGTGAAGATTATGGGACAGGGGACAATGAGCAGTTCTTC. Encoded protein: CASSEDYGTGDNEQFF.

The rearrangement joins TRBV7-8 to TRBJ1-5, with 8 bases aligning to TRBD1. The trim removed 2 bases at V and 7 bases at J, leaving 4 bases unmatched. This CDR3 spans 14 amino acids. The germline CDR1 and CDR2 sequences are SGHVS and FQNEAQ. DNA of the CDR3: TGTGCCAGCAGCTTAACAGGGGGGCACCAGCCCCAGCATTTT. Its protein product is CASSLTGGHQPQHF.